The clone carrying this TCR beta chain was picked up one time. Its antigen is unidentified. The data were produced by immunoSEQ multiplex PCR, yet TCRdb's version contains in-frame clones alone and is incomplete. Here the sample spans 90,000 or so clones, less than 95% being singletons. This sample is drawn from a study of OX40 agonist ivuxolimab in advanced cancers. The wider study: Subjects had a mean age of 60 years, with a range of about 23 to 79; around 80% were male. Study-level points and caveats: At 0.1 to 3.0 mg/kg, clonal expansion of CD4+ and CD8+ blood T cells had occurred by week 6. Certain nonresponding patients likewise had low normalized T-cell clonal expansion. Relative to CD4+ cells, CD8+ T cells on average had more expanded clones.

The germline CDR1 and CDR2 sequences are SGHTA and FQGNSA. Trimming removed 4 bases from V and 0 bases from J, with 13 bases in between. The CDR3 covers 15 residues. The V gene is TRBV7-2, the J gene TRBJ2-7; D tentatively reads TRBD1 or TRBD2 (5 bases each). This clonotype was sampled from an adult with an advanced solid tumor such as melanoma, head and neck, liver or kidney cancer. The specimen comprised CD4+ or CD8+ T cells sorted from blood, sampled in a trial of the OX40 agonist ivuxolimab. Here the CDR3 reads CASSWDERSSYEQYF. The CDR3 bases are TGTGCCAGCAGCTGGGACGAACGAAGCTCCTACGAGCAGTACTTC.